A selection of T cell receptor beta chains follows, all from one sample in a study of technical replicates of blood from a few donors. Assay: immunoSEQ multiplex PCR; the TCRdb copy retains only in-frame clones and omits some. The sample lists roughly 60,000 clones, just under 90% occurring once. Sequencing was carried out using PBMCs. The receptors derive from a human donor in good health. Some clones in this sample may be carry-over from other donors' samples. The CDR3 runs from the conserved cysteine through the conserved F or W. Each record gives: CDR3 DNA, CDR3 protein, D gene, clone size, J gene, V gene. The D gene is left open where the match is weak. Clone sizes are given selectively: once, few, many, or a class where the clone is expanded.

TGTGCCAGCAGCTCGTCGACAGGGAGGAACACCGGGGAGCTGTTTTTT CASSSSTGRNTGELFF TRBD1 - TRBJ2-2 TRBV7-2
TGTGCCAGCAGCCCAGCGGGAGTTGACGACGAGCAGTACTTC CASSPAGVDDEQYF TRBD2 - TRBJ2-7 TRBV9
TGTGCCAGCAGCCTAGAGCAGGGATTTCGCCACGAGCAGTACTTC CASSLEQGFRHEQYF - - TRBJ2-7 TRBV5-5
TGTGCCAGTAGCCTTGGACGGGAGTTGGCGGGTTCACCCCTCCACTTT CASSLGRELAGSPLHF - - TRBJ1-6 TRBV19
TGCGCCAGCAGCTTGGGACAGAGTGCAACTAATGAAAAACTGTTTTTT CASSLGQSATNEKLFF - - TRBJ1-4 TRBV5-1
TGTGCTAGTGGTTTGCCGTTTGGTACAGGGGGCGCTTCTCAGGTCGATGGCTACACCTTC CASGLPFGTGGASQVDGYTF TRBD1 - TRBJ1-2 TRBV12-5
TGTGCCAGCAGCAAGGGACAGTCCAAAAACATTCAGTACTTC CASSKGQSKNIQYF - - TRBJ2-4 TRBV21-1
TGTGCCAGTAGTATTATGCCGGGACAGGCCATCTCTGGGGCCAACGTCCTGACTTTC CASSIMPGQAISGANVLTF TRBD1 - TRBJ2-6 TRBV19
TGTGCCAGCAGCTGGGGACAAACTGCTGAAGCTTTCTTT CASSWGQTAEAFF - - TRBJ1-1 TRBV7-3
TGCGCCAGCGCCCCACGGGGGAACACTGAAGCTTTCTTT CASAPRGNTEAFF - few TRBJ1-1 TRBV5-1
TGCGCCAGCAGCCAAGGGACAGGGGGCCGTATGAACACTGAAGCTTTCTTT CASSQGTGGRMNTEAFF TRBD1 - TRBJ1-1 TRBV4-1
TGCGCCAGCAGCTCGGGGTACAGGGGTTTGGAGACCCAGTACTTC CASSSGYRGLETQYF TRBD1 - TRBJ2-5 TRBV4-3
TGTGCCAGCAGTTACTCAGGGGGTCGGGCAGAGACCCAGTACTTC CASSYSGGRAETQYF - - TRBJ2-5 TRBV6-5
TGTGCCAGCAGCTTAGGGACAGGGGGAGCCTACGAGCAGTACTTC CASSLGTGGAYEQYF TRBD1 - TRBJ2-7 TRBV11-2
TGTGCCAGCAGCCTGGGACAGGGGGGCAAGCAGTACTTC CASSLGQGGKQYF TRBD1 - TRBJ2-7 TRBV11-1
TGTGCCAGCTCAACAGGTGGAACTGAAGCTTTCTTT CASSTGGTEAFF - - TRBJ1-1 TRBV18
TGTGCCAGCTCACCATCGGCAGGGCCTAACTATGGCTACACCTTC CASSPSAGPNYGYTF - once TRBJ1-2 TRBV18